One and the same sample provided the 22 T cell receptor beta chains below, sequenced in a study of cytomegalovirus exposure and HLA in healthy donors. The PCR was carried out with 60 Vbeta primers and 13 Jbeta primers. Here immunoSEQ multiplex PCR was the method, and the copy in TCRdb shows in-frame clones only, minus some. This repertoire shows around 120,000 clones, around 81% found once; its top ten account for roughly 1.8%. Sample: PBMCs. Receptor source: a woman between 45 and 60 years old in good health and CMV-seronegative.

This clone has only a few counts. The chain carries TRBV7-8 and TRBJ2-7, with D perhaps matching TRBD2 (6 bases). Germline values: CDR1 SGHVS, CDR2 FQNEAQ. Deletions cut 5 bases from V and 3 bases from J, with 11 bases between. This CDR3 region has 13 residues. In DNA, the CDR3 is TGTGCCAGCAGCGTGGGACTTTACTACGAGCAGTACTTC. This gives the protein CASSVGLYYEQYF.

As to this clone: Other DNA sequences in this specimen translate into the identical CDR3. The V call is TRBV18, the J call TRBJ1-1; 7 nucleotides align to TRBD1. CDR1 KGHSH and CDR2 LQKENI come from the germline V gene. V shed 3 bases and J 4 bases; nucleotides not matched to a gene: 8. CDR3 length equals 15 residues. The CDR3, as DNA: TGTGCCAGCTCACCGCAGGGGGTGGTTGGCACTGAAGCTTTCTTT. Translation: CASSPQGVVGTEAFF.

Here the CDR3 reads CASSLYTGELFF. CDR3 DNA: TGTGCCAGCAGTCTTTACACCGGGGAGCTGTTTTTT. The chain employs TRBV6-6 and TRBJ2-2; D is unclear. The V gene lost 5 bases and the J gene lost 3 bases, with 4 bases spanning the gap. This CDR3 contains 12 residues. The germline V gene has CDR1 MNHNY and CDR2 SVGAGI (reference sequence).

The chain couples TRBV5-8 to TRBJ1-1; no firm D call. Between the trimmed V and J ends, which lost 4 bases and 2 bases, there was a span of 12 bases. Germline V CDR1 and CDR2: SGHTS, YDEGEE. The CDR3 has 14 residues. CDR3 loop: CASSRLSFNTEAFF. The CDR3 region has the DNA TGTGCCAGCAGCCGATTAAGCTTTAACACTGAAGCTTTCTTT.

This clone was seen a single time. This chain links TRBV19 with TRBJ1-5; 9 bases are a match to TRBD1. This CDR3 spans 16 amino acids. The junction had 6 bases not matched to a gene; V was cut back by 5 bases and J by 1 base. Germline V gene sequence: CDR1 LNHDA, CDR2 SQIVND (reference sequence). This CDR3 is CASSPTGGPSNQPQHF. CDR3 sequence (DNA): TGTGCCAGTAGTCCAACAGGGGGCCCAAGCAATCAGCCCCAGCATTTT. The full variable domain, in which reference TRBV19 and TRBJ1-5 provide the parts outside the CDR3, is DGGITQSPKYLFRKEGQNVTLSCEQNLNHDAMYWYRQDPGQGLRLIYYSQIVNDFQKGDIAEGYSVSREKKESFPLTVTSAQKNPTAFYLCASSPTGGPSNQPQHFGDGTRLSIL.

V gene TRBV11-2 combines with J gene TRBJ2-1; 9 bases line up with TRBD2. Per germline, CDR1 SGHAT and CDR2 FQNNGV. The CDR3 is made up of 17 amino acids. The junction had 12 bases not matched to a gene; V was cut back by 5 bases and J by 4 bases. CDR3 sequence: CASSVRPGLAIYNEQFF. DNA for the CDR3: TGTGCCAGCAGCGTACGTCCGGGACTAGCAATATACAATGAGCAGTTCTTC.

The CDR3 here is CASTRGAAYGYTF. For the CDR3, the DNA is TGTGCCAGCACCCGTGGGGCGGCTTATGGCTACACCTTC. The V call is TRBV5-4, the J call TRBJ1-2, with D possibly TRBD1 on 5 matching bases. V lost 6 bases to trimming and J lost 5 bases, with 14 bases between them. This CDR3 is built from 13 residues. Germline values: CDR1 SGHNT, CDR2 YYREEE (reference sequence).

Note on this clone: Additional DNA sequences in this sample encode the identical CDR3. This chain connects TRBV9 to TRBJ1-5; D possibly corresponds to TRBD1 (6 bases). V was trimmed by 4 bases and J by 1 base, leaving 9 bases between them. Germline CDR1 is SGDLS and CDR2 is YYNGEE. The CDR3 is 14 amino acids. The CDR3 coding sequence is TGTGCCAGCAGCCAACAGGGCAGCAATCAGCCCCAGCATTTT. Translation: CASSQQGSNQPQHF.

V is TRBV7-9 and J is TRBJ2-1; D perhaps matches TRBD2 (5 bases). CDR1 and CDR2 from the germline V gene are SEHNR and FQNEAQ (reference sequence). Deletions cut 6 bases from V and 2 bases from J, with 17 bases between. The CDR3 has 16 residues. For the CDR3, the DNA is TGTGCCAGCAGTCCTAACGGAGGAGGCGCCTACAATGAGCAGTTCTTC. It encodes CASSPNGGGAYNEQFF.

This chain links TRBV5-1 with TRBJ1-2; D is uncertain. Trimming stripped 7 bases from V and 4 bases from J, with 14 bases between. CDR3 length: 13 residues. Germline CDR1 reads SGHRS; CDR2 reads YFSETQ. CDR3 coding DNA: TGCGCCAGCGGGCAAGGAAGTAGCTATGGCTACACCTTC. Protein product: CASGQGSSYGYTF.

The V gene is TRBV4-1, the J gene TRBJ1-1; D not resolved. This CDR3 comprises 13 residues. The germline V gene has CDR1 MGHRA and CDR2 YSYEKL. The V gene lost 1 base and the J gene lost 11 bases, with 14 bases spanning the gap. In DNA, the CDR3 is TGCGCCAGCAGCCAAGGTGGACTGCCGGGGGCTTTCTTT. Translated, it gives CASSQGGLPGAFF.

The chain employs TRBV12-5 and TRBJ2-1; a weak D match, TRBD1 (5 bases). The CDR3 totals 15 residues. CDR1 LGHNT and CDR2 FRNRAP come from the germline V gene. Trimming took 2 bases from V and 9 from J, leaving 17 bases between them. CDR3 DNA sequence: TGTGCTAGTGGTTTGTACCTACTGCAGGGTGGTGAGCAGTTCTTC. Protein sequence: CASGLYLLQGGEQFF.

The genes are TRBV28 and TRBJ1-2; 12 bases match TRBD1. Germline loops: CDR1 MDHEN, CDR2 SYDVKM. The CDR3 has 16 residues. J was trimmed by 7 bases and V by 9 bases; bases with no gene match: 15. CDR3 loop: CASAGTGGVGLGGYTF. The CDR3 DNA follows: TGTGCCAGTGCCGGGACAGGGGGCGTGGGGCTGGGTGGCTACACCTTC.

This rearrangement joins TRBV4-2 to TRBJ2-1, with D tentatively TRBD2 (6 bases). CDR1 is LGHNA, CDR2 YNFKEQ, per germline. CDR3 length: 14 amino acids. Trimming removed 6 bases at V and 8 bases at J, with 17 bases between. The CDR3 DNA reads TGTGCCAGCAGTCTCGGAGGGTTGGTCGATGAGCAGTTCTTC. This encodes CASSLGGLVDEQFF.

The chain employs TRBV7-9 and TRBJ2-7, with 7 nucleotides matching TRBD1. After removal of 5 bases from V and 2 bases from J, the junction contained 6 bases not matched to a gene. CDR3 length: 14 amino acids. Germline assignment: CDR1 SEHNR and CDR2 FQNEAQ (reference sequence). The CDR3 DNA is TGTGCCAGCAGCCGGGACAGCACCGCCTACGAGCAGTACTTC. Its protein product is CASSRDSTAYEQYF.

V usage is TRBV5-6 and J usage is TRBJ1-2; the D is unclear. This CDR3 contains 11 residues. The V gene lost 1 base and the J gene lost 6 bases, with 4 bases spanning the gap. Germline V gives CDR1 SGHDT, CDR2 YYEEEE. The CDR3 loop is CASSLRDGYTF. In nucleotides, the CDR3 is TGTGCCAGCAGCTTGCGGGATGGCTACACCTTC. The whole variable domain, filled in from reference TRBV5-6 and TRBJ1-2, reads DAGVTQSPTHLIKTRGQQVTLRCSPKSGHDTVSWYQQALGQGPQFIFQYYEEEERQRGNFPDRFSGHQFPNYSSELNVNALLLGDSALYLCASSLRDGYTFGSGTRLTVV.

The sample holds a few counts of this clone. The chain is built from TRBV19 and TRBJ1-3; tentatively, D is TRBD1 (5 bases). Trimming took off 3 bases at V and 2 bases at J, with 11 bases between the two ends. The CDR3 contains 15 residues. Germline loops: CDR1 LNHDA, CDR2 SQIVND (reference sequence). Here the CDR3 reads CASSIGGVAGNTIYF. The CDR3 DNA follows: TGTGCCAGTAGTATTGGAGGGGTGGCTGGAAACACCATATATTTT.

The chain is built from TRBV25-1 and TRBJ2-1; 11 nucleotides line up with TRBD2. The CDR3 contains 18 residues. The V and J ends lost 4 bases and 3 bases, in that order; junction bases with no gene match: 11. CDR1 and CDR2 (germline): MGHDK, SYGVNS. The CDR3 nucleotides read TGTGCCAGCAGTGCCCTTAATATAGCGGGAGGGATCTACAATGAGCAGTTCTTC. As protein: CASSALNIAGGIYNEQFF.

The CDR3 here is CASSLASTSGTSTDTQYF. In DNA, the CDR3 is TGTGCCAGCAGCTTAGCGTCTACTAGCGGCACTAGCACAGATACGCAGTATTTT. The chain uses TRBV7-6 and TRBJ2-3; TRBD2 matches 8 bases. The germline V gene has CDR1 SGHVS and CDR2 FNYEAQ. This CDR3 comprises 18 residues. After removal of 0 bases from V and 0 bases from J, the junction contained 8 bases not matched to a gene.

The J gene is TRBJ1-1, the V gene TRBV7-8; D possibly corresponds to TRBD1 (5 bases). The germline V gene encodes CDR1 SGHVS and CDR2 FQNEAQ. The CDR3 is 13 residues long. Trimming removed 5 bases from V and 1 base from J, with 8 bases in between. CDR3 region: CASSKDRNTEAFF. The DNA of the CDR3 is TGTGCCAGCAGCAAAGACAGGAACACTGAAGCTTTCTTT.

The DNA for the CDR3 is TGTGCCAGCATCGCGACTCGATTTGGGGGCCTGAACACTGAAGCTTTCTTT. It encodes CASIATRFGGLNTEAFF. The chain recombines TRBV19 with TRBJ1-1; weak D call: TRBD1 (6 bases). Germline CDR1 LNHDA, CDR2 SQIVND (reference sequence). The CDR3 runs to 17 residues. V lost 9 bases, J lost 0 bases, and 23 bases lay in between.

A few counts support this clone. The junction departs from the called germline gene at one end, perhaps through a read error. The chain carries TRBV28 and TRBJ1-5; 7 positions match TRBD1. The germline CDR1 and CDR2 sequences are MDHEN and SYDVKM. This CDR3 region has 15 residues. CDR3 residues: CASSLRQGGNQPQNF. In DNA form, the CDR3 reads TGTGCCAGCAGTCTCCGACAGGGTGGCAATCAGCCCCAGAATTTT.